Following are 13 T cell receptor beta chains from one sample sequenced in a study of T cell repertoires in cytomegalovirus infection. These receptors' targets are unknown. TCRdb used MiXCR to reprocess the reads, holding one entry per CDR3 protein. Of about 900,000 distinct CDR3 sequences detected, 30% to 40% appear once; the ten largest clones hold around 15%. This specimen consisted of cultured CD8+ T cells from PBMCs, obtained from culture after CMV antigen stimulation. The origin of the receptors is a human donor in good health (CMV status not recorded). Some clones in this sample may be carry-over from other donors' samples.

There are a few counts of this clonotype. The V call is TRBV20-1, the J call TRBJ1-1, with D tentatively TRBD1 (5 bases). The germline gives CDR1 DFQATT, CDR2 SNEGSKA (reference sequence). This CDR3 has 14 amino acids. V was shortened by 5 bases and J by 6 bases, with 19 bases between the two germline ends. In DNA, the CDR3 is TGCAGTGCTTCATTTCCTCAGGGTTGGCCTGAAGCTTTCTTT. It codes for CSASFPQGWPEAFF.

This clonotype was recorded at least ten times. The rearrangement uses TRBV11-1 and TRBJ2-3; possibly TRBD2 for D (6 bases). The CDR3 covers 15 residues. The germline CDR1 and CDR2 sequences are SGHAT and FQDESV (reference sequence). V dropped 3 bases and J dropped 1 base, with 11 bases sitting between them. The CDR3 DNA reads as TGTGCCAGCAGCTTCGGGGGACTCCGCACAGATACGCAGTATTTT. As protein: CASSFGGLRTDTQYF.

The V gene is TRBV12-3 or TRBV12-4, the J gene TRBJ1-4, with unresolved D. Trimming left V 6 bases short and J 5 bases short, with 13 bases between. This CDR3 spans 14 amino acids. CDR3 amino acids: CASRQNGPNEKLFF. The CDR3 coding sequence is TGTGCCAGCAGACAAAACGGCCCAAATGAAAAACTGTTTTTT.

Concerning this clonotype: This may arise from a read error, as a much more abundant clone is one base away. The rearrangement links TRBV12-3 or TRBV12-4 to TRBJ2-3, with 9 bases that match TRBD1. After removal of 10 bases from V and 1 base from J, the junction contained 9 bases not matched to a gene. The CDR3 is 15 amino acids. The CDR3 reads CANSRRDRGTDTQYF. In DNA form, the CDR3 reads TGTGCCAACTCAAGGAGGGACAGGGGCACAGATACGCAGTATTTT.

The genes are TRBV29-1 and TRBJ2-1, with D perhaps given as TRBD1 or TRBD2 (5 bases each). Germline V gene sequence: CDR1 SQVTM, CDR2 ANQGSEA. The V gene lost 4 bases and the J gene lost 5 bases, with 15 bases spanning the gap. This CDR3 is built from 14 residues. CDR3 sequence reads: CSVAGQDGNNEQFF. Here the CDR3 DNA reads TGCAGCGTTGCGGGGCAGGACGGAAACAATGAGCAGTTCTTC.

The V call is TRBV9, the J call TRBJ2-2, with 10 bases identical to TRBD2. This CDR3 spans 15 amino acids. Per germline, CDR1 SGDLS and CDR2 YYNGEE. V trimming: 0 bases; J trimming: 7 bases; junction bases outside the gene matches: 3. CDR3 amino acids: CASSVEASGGGELFF. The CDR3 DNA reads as TGTGCCAGCAGCGTAGAGGCTAGCGGGGGCGGGGAGCTGTTTTTT.

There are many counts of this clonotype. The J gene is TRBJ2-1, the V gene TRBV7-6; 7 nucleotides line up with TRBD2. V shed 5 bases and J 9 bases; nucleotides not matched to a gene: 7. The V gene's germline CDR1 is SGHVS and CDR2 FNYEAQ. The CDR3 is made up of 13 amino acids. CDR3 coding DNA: TGTGCCAGCAGCCGCGCCGGCGGGGGTGAGCAGTTCTTC. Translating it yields CASSRAGGGEQFF.

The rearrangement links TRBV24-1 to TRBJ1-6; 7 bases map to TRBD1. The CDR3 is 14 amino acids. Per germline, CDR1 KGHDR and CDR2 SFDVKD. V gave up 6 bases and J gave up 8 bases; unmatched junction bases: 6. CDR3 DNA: TGTGCCACCAGTCAACAGGGGCATGATTCACCCCTCCACTTT. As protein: CATSQQGHDSPLHF.

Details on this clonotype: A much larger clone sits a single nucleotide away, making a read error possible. CDR3 DNA: TGTGCCAGCAGCTTTAACGGAGGGGACACAGATACGCAGTATTTT. It yields the protein CASSFNGGDTDTQYF. The rearrangement links TRBV7-4 to TRBJ2-3; D might be TRBD2 (6 bases). The CDR3 spans 15 residues. The germline V gene encodes CDR1 SGHVT and CDR2 SQSDAQ. V was shortened by 3 bases and J by 2 bases, with 12 bases between the two germline ends.

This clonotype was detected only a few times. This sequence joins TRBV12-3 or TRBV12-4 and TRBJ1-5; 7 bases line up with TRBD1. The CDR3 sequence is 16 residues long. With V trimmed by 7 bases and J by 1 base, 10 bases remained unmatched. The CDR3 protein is CASKLGQGGSNQPQHF. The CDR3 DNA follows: TGTGCCAGCAAATTAGGGCAGGGGGGAAGCAATCAGCCCCAGCATTTT.

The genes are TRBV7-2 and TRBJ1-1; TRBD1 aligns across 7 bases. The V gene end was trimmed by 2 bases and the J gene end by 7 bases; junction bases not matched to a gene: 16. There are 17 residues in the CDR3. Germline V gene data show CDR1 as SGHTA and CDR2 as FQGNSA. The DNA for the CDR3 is TGTGCCAGCAGCTTACTCCCCTGGGCAGGGGGAACAGGTGAAGCTTTCTTT. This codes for CASSLLPWAGGTGEAFF.

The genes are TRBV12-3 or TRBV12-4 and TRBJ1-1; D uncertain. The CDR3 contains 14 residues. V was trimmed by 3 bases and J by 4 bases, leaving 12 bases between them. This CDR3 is CASSLGIILTEAFF. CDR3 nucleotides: TGTGCCAGCAGTTTGGGCATAATCCTCACTGAAGCTTTCTTT.

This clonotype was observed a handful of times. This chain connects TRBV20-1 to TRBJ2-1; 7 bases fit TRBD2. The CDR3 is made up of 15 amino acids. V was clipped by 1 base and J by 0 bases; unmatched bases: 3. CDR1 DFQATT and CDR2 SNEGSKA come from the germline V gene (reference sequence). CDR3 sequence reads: CSARGEGSSYNEQFF. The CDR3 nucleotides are TGCAGTGCTAGAGGGGAGGGGAGCTCCTACAATGAGCAGTTCTTC.